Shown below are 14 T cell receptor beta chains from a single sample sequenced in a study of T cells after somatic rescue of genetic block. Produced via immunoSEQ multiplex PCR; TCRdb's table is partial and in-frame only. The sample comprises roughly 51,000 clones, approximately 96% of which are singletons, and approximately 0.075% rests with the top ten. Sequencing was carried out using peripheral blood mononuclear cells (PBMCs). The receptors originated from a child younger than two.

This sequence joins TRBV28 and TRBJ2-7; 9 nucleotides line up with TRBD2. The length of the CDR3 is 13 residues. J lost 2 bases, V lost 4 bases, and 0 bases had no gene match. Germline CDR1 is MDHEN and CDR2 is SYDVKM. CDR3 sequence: CASSSSGTYEQYF. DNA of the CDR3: TGTGCCAGCAGTTCTAGCGGGACCTACGAGCAGTACTTC.

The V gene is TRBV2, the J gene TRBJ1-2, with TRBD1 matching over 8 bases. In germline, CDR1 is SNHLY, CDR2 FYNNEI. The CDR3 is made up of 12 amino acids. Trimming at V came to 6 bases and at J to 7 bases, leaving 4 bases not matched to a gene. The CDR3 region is CASSLTGAGYTF. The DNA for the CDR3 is TGTGCCAGCAGCCTGACAGGGGCTGGCTACACCTTC.

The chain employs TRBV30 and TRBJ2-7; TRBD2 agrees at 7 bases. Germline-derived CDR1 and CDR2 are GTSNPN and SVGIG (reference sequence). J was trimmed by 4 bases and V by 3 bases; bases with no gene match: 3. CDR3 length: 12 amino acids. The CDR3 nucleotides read TGTGCCTGGAGGAGCGGGAAATACGAGCAGTACTTC. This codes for CAWRSGKYEQYF.

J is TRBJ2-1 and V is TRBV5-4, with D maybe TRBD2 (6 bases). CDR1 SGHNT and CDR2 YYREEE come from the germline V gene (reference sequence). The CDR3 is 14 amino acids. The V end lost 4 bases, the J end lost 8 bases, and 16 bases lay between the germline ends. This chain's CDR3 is CASSPWTNADEQFF. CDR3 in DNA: TGTGCCAGCAGCCCATGGACTAACGCGGATGAGCAGTTCTTC.

The CDR3 is CASSPRQVSSTDTQYF. In DNA, the CDR3 is TGTGCCAGCTCACCACGTCAGGTTTCGAGCACAGATACGCAGTATTTT. V gene TRBV18 combines with J gene TRBJ2-3; D gene uncertain. The germline V gene encodes CDR1 KGHSH and CDR2 LQKENI. The CDR3 has 16 amino acids. Trimming removed 1 base from V and 0 bases from J, with 11 bases in between.

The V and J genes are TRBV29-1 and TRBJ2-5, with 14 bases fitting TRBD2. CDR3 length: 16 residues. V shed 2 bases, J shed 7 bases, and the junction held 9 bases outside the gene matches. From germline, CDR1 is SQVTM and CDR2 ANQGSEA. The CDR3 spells CSVEFSGLAGGGTQYF. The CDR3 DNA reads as TGCAGCGTTGAATTCTCCGGACTAGCGGGAGGTGGGACCCAGTACTTC. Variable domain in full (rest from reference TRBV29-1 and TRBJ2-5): SAVISQKPSRDICQRGTSLTIQCQVDSQVTMMFWYRQQPGQSLTLIATANQGSEATYESGFVIDKFPISRPNLTFSTLTVSNMSPEDSSIYLCSVEFSGLAGGGTQYFGPGTRLLVL.

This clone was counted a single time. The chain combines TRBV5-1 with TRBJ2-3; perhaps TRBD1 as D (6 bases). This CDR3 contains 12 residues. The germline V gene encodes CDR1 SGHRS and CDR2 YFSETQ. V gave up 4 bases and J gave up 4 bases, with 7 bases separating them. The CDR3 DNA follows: TGCGCCAGCAGCCCAGGGGCAGATACGCAGTATTTT. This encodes CASSPGADTQYF.

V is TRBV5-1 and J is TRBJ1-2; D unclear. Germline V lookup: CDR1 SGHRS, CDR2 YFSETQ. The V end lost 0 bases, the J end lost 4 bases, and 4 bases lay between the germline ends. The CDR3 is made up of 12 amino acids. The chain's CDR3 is CASSLDRYGYTF. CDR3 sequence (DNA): TGCGCCAGCAGCTTGGACCGCTATGGCTACACCTTC.

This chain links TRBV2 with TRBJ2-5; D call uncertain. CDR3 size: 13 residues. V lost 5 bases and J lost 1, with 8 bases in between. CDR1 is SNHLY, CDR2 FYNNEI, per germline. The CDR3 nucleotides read TGTGCCAGCAGTATCCAGACCCAAGAGACCCAGTACTTC. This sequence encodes CASSIQTQETQYF.

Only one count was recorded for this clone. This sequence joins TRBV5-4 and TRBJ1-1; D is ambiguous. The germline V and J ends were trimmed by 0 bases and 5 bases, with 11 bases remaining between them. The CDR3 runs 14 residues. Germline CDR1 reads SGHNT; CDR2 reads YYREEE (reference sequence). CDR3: CASSLGGVRTEAFF. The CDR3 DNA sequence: TGTGCCAGCAGCTTGGGCGGGGTTCGGACTGAAGCTTTCTTT. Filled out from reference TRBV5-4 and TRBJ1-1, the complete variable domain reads ETGVTQSPTHLIKTRGQQVTLRCSSQSGHNTVSWYQQALGQGPQFIFQYYREEENGRGNFPPRFSGLQFPNYSSELNVNALELDDSALYLCASSLGGVRTEAFFGQGTRLTVV.

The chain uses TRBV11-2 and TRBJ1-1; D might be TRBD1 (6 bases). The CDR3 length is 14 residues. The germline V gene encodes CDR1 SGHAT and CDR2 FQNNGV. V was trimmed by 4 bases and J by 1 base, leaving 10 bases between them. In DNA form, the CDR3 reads TGTGCCAGCAGCTCCGGGACACCGAACACTGAAGCTTTCTTT. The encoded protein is CASSSGTPNTEAFF.

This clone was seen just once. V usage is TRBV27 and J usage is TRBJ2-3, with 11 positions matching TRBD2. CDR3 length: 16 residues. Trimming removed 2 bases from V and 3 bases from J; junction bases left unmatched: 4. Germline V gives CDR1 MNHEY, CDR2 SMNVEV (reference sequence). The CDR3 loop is CASSLISSGRTDTQYF. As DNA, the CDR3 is TGTGCCAGCAGTTTAATCTCTAGCGGGAGGACAGATACGCAGTATTTT.

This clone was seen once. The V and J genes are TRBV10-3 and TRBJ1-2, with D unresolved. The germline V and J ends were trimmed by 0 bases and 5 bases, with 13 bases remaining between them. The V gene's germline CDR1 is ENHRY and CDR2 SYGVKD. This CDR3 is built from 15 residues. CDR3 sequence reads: CAISESMRVGYGYTF. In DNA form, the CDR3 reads TGTGCCATCAGTGAGTCGATGAGGGTGGGGTATGGCTACACCTTC.

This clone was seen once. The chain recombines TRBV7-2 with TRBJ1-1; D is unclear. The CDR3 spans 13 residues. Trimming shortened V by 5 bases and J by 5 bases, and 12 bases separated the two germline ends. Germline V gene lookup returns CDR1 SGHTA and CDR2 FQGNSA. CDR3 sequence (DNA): TGTGCCAGCAGCGATATTTGGGGAACTGAAGCTTTCTTT. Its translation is CASSDIWGTEAFF.